This is a list of T cell receptor beta chains from one sample in a study of blood T cell repertoires in COVID-19. Assay used: immunoSEQ multiplex PCR; TCRdb lists only in-frame clones, some missing. The sample includes 100,000 to 140,000 clones, roughly 88% seen only once; the top ten take roughly 6.6%. Sequencing input: peripheral blood. The source of these receptors is a man aged 50 to 60 with active or convalescent COVID-19. The CDR3 runs from the conserved cysteine through the conserved F or W. The D gene is left open where the match is weak.

-,TRBJ2-2,TRBV11-2,CASSFTRDTGELFF
TRBD2,TRBJ2-5,TRBV5-1,CASRSRSGGRGETQYF
TRBD1,TRBJ1-1,TRBV3-1/TRBV3-2,CASSTPGQGVEAFF
-,TRBJ2-5,TRBV7-8,CASSSVGHLGETQYF
-,TRBJ2-5,TRBV7-9,CASSGSMETVRPETQYF
TRBD1,TRBJ2-2,TRBV6-5,CASRPGQGNTGELFF
TRBD2,TRBJ2-5,TRBV4-1,CASSRLAGETQYF
TRBD1,TRBJ1-2,TRBV28,CASSLSGLTGGFNYGYTF
TRBD1,TRBJ1-2,TRBV10-3,CAISDSIPGQGAFYGYTF
TRBD1,TRBJ1-2,TRBV12-3/TRBV12-4,CASSGQGRGYTF
TRBD2,TRBJ2-7,TRBV4-3,CASSQEIAGAGTYEQYF